This T cell receptor beta chain was identified in a study of blood T cell repertoires in COVID-19. Overall study: PBMCs, B-cell-depleted T cells, or T cells provided the cDNA or gDNA that made up the material.

Trimming took 3 bases from V and 9 from J; bases not matched to a gene: 7. Per germline, CDR1 KGHDR and CDR2 SFDVKD. The CDR3 loop spans 16 amino acids. Method: immunoSEQ multiplex PCR; TCRdb's copy keeps in-frame clones and lacks some. The sample has some 130,000 clones; about 72% are singletons. This chain joins TRBV24-1 and TRBJ2-1; 13 nucleotides line up with TRBD2. This receptor was taken from a woman aged 70-85 years with acute or convalescent COVID-19. Sequencing input: peripheral blood. The CDR3 reads CATSDGTSGINGEQFF. The CDR3 DNA sequence: TGTGCCACCAGTGATGGGACTAGCGGGATAAACGGTGAGCAGTTCTTC.